A single sample is the source of the 26 T cell receptor beta chains below, sequenced in a study of T cells after posttransplantation cyclophosphamide. The assay was immunoSEQ multiplex PCR, and TCRdb's table has in-frame clones only and misses some. The data show tens of thousands of clones, with none appearing a single time. A marrow graft followed busulfan-fludarabine conditioning, with cyclophosphamide on days +3 and +4. Specimen: PBMCs, collected after allogeneic stem cell transplant with posttransplant cyclophosphamide. The receptors shown here come from a young adult male patient who received an allogeneic stem cell transplant from a related donor, was CMV-positive, and had no GVHD. These T cells may partly come from the graft donor.

There are many counts of this clone. The chain combines TRBV29-1 with TRBJ1-1; D is undetermined. V was pared by 2 bases and J by 2 bases, with 3 bases between. Germline V lookup: CDR1 SQVTM, CDR2 ANQGSEA. The CDR3 covers 11 residues. CDR3 amino acids: CSVESNTEAFF. The DNA for the CDR3 is TGCAGCGTTGAATCTAACACTGAAGCTTTCTTT.

This clone came up many times. This chain joins TRBV30 and TRBJ2-5; D unresolved. This CDR3 is built from 12 residues. Germline V gives CDR1 GTSNPN, CDR2 SVGIG (reference sequence). The germline V and J ends were trimmed by 0 bases and 5 bases, with 7 bases remaining between them. The CDR3 reads CAWSVLEETQYF. DNA for the CDR3: TGTGCCTGGAGTGTACTCGAGGAGACCCAGTACTTC.

This clone was detected only a few times. The rearrangement links TRBV7-8 to TRBJ2-5; TRBD2 aligns across 8 bases. Germline CDR1 reads SGHVS; CDR2 reads FQNEAQ. CDR3 length equals 19 residues. The V and J ends lost 0 bases and 2 bases, in that order; junction bases with no gene match: 14. The CDR3 here is CASSLARNWRGANQETQYF. The CDR3 DNA sequence: TGTGCCAGCAGCTTAGCGCGGAATTGGCGGGGGGCGAATCAAGAGACCCAGTACTTC.

This clone was found many times. The chain carries TRBV10-3 and TRBJ2-7; 8 bases match TRBD1. The CDR3 totals 12 residues. V shed 6 bases, J shed 6 bases, and the junction held 4 bases outside the gene matches. Germline loops: CDR1 ENHRY, CDR2 SYGVKD. CDR3 coding DNA: TGTGCCATCAGCCAGGACAGGGCCGAGCAGTACTTC. Translated: CAISQDRAEQYF.

A few counts support this clone. The V and J genes are TRBV27 and TRBJ2-5; D possibly corresponds to TRBD1 (6 bases). Germline assignment: CDR1 MNHEY and CDR2 SMNVEV (reference sequence). This CDR3 comprises 14 residues. Trimming shortened V by 3 bases and J by 5 bases, and 13 bases separated the two germline ends. CDR3 bases: TGTGCCAGCAGTTTCCCCGGGACAACGGAGACCCAGTACTTC. Protein: CASSFPGTTETQYF.

This clone was detected many times. V and J are TRBV5-1 and TRBJ2-7; tentative D call: TRBD1 (6 bases). The CDR3 length is 13 residues. The germline CDR1 and CDR2 sequences are SGHRS and YFSETQ. V lost 4 bases, J lost 2 bases, and 10 bases lay in between. As DNA, the CDR3 is TGCGCCAGCAGCAAGGACAGAGCCTACGAGCAGTACTTC. This sequence encodes CASSKDRAYEQYF.

There are many counts of this clone. DNA of the CDR3: TGTGCCATCAGCCCCGACAGGGTCGGTAATGAAAAACTGTTTTTT. Translated: CAISPDRVGNEKLFF. This sequence joins TRBV10-3 and TRBJ1-4, with 7 bases fitting TRBD1. The CDR3 runs to 15 residues. V lost 6 bases, J lost 4 bases, and 8 bases stayed unmatched. Germline V CDR1 and CDR2: ENHRY, SYGVKD.

Many counts were recorded for this clone. The V and J genes are TRBV18 and TRBJ2-2; the D gene is possibly TRBD2 (6 bases). V lost 3 bases to trimming and J lost 4 bases, with 9 bases between them. The CDR3 has 14 amino acids. Per germline, CDR1 KGHSH and CDR2 LQKENI. The CDR3 DNA reads as TGTGCCAGCTCACCGCGGGAAATCACCGGGGAGCTGTTTTTT. Translated, it gives CASSPREITGELFF.

This clone was counted at least ten times. The chain links TRBV9 to TRBJ2-7; a weak D match, TRBD2 (6 bases). The ends were cut back, 2 bases at V and 4 bases at J, with 10 bases in the middle. Germline values: CDR1 SGDLS, CDR2 YYNGEE. The CDR3 runs to 13 residues. The CDR3: CASSVGEDYEQYF. CDR3 DNA: TGTGCCAGCAGCGTCGGGGAGGATTACGAGCAGTACTTC.

This clone came up many times. The CDR3 sequence is CASSTSGGDYEQYF. The CDR3 DNA reads as TGTGCCAGCAGTACTAGCGGGGGTGACTACGAGCAGTACTTC. This sequence joins TRBV6-5 and TRBJ2-7; 11 positions agree with TRBD2. Germline V gene data show CDR1 as MNHEY and CDR2 as SVGAGI. Trimming took 5 bases from V and 3 from J; bases not matched to a gene: 3. This CDR3 is 14 amino acids long.

This clone has at least ten counts. CDR3 protein: CASSLWFYSGRAGGTELMETQYF. In DNA form, the CDR3 reads TGCGCCAGCAGCTTGTGGTTCTATAGCGGTAGGGCAGGGGGTACGGAACTTATGGAGACCCAGTACTTC. This sequence joins TRBV5-1 and TRBJ2-5; D perhaps matches TRBD1 (7 bases). Trimming pared 1 base from V and 5 bases from J, leaving 39 bases between. CDR1 SGHRS and CDR2 YFSETQ come from the germline V gene. The CDR3 loop spans 23 amino acids.

This clone came up many times. The chain links TRBV10-3 to TRBJ2-1; 8 bases are shared with TRBD2. V gave up 4 bases and J gave up 12 bases; unmatched junction bases: 5. CDR1 ENHRY and CDR2 SYGVKD come from the germline V gene. This CDR3 comprises 12 residues. The CDR3 DNA follows: TGTGCCATCAGTGGGGGACTAGGGCCGCAGTTCTTC. It encodes CAISGGLGPQFF.

Ten or more counts support this clone. The V and J genes are TRBV19 and TRBJ2-4; perhaps TRBD1 as D (6 bases). The CDR3 covers 14 residues. The germline gives CDR1 LNHDA, CDR2 SQIVND (reference sequence). Trimming took off 4 bases at V and 5 bases at J, with 12 bases between the two ends. The CDR3 sequence is CASSTGVLQNIQYF. For the CDR3, the DNA is TGTGCCAGTAGTACAGGGGTTCTCCAAAACATTCAGTACTTC. The complete variable domain, with remaining parts taken from reference TRBV19 and TRBJ2-4, reads DGGITQSPKYLFRKEGQNVTLSCEQNLNHDAMYWYRQDPGQGLRLIYYSQIVNDFQKGDIAEGYSVSREKKESFPLTVTSAQKNPTAFYLCASSTGVLQNIQYFGAGTRLSVL.

This clone has at least ten counts. The chain has TRBV5-1 and TRBJ2-5; D is unclear. The CDR3 contains 13 residues. Germline lookup yields CDR1 SGHRS and CDR2 YFSETQ. Trimming left V 4 bases short and J 4 bases short, with 11 bases between. CDR3 sequence: CASSVGTGETQYF. The CDR3 DNA is TGCGCCAGCAGCGTGGGAACGGGAGAGACCCAGTACTTC.

This clone was detected many times. The V and J genes are TRBV28 and TRBJ1-2; 9 nucleotides align to TRBD1. This CDR3 comprises 15 residues. Germline lookup yields CDR1 MDHEN and CDR2 SYDVKM. The V segment lost 2 bases and the J segment 3 bases; nucleotides outside the gene matches: 4. The CDR3 sequence: CASSLSTGGDYGYTF. CDR3 bases: TGTGCCAGCAGTTTAAGTACAGGGGGCGACTATGGCTACACCTTC.

This clone was counted many times. The chain couples TRBV6-5 to TRBJ2-4; D is undetermined. V was shortened by 2 bases and J by 3 bases, with 11 bases between the two germline ends. Germline V gene sequence: CDR1 MNHEY, CDR2 SVGAGI. CDR3 length: 15 residues. Here the CDR3 reads CASSYVASGKNIQYF. The CDR3, as DNA: TGTGCCAGCAGTTACGTAGCTTCTGGCAAAAACATTCAGTACTTC.

J is TRBJ2-5 and V is TRBV21-1; no check of the table's D call, TRBD1, against the DNA was made. TRBV21-1 is termed a pseudogene. The CDR3 length is 13 residues. The CDR3 DNA is TGTGCCAGCAGGGAACAGGTCCAAGAGACCCAGTACTTC. Its protein is CASREQVQETQYF.

This clone has a count of ten or more. The V and J genes are TRBV4-1 and TRBJ2-5; 8 bases are shared with TRBD2. The CDR3 consists of 15 residues. J lost 3 bases, V lost 3 bases, and 6 bases had no gene match. Germline CDR1 reads MGHRA; CDR2 reads YSYEKL. The CDR3 spells CASSQTGTRKETQYF. The CDR3 DNA reads TGCGCCAGCAGCCAGACCGGGACTAGAAAAGAGACCCAGTACTTC.

This clone was detected ten times or more. J is TRBJ2-3 and V is TRBV27; 9 bases line up with TRBD2. Germline values: CDR1 MNHEY, CDR2 SMNVEV (reference sequence). J was trimmed by 2 bases and V by 7 bases; bases with no gene match: 7. The CDR3 covers 15 residues. The CDR3 spells CASTISGRFTDTQYF. The CDR3 nucleotides are TGTGCCAGCACCATAAGCGGGAGGTTCACAGATACGCAGTATTTT.

This clone was seen many times. The chain recombines TRBV21-1 with TRBJ1-4. TRBV21-1 is tagged as a pseudogene. This CDR3 is 17 amino acids long. CDR3 in DNA: TGTGCCAGCAGCGAATTGAGAGGGCCAGATAGTAATGAAAAACTGTTTTTT. This gives the protein CASSELRGPDSNEKLFF.

This clone occurred many times. The CDR3 nucleotides read TGTGCCAGCAGTTACTCCCAGAGGAACTACTATGGCTACACCTTC. Its translation: CASSYSQRNYYGYTF. The chain carries TRBV6-5 and TRBJ1-2, with D unclear. In germline, CDR1 is MNHEY, CDR2 SVGAGI. V gave up 0 bases and J gave up 3 bases, with 11 bases separating them. The CDR3 spans 15 residues.

This clone was observed many times. V gene TRBV19 combines with J gene TRBJ2-7, with D hard to call. The CDR3 loop spans 13 amino acids. V lost 6 bases and J lost 3, with 12 bases in between. Germline V gene sequence: CDR1 LNHDA, CDR2 SQIVND (reference sequence). The CDR3 nucleotides are TGTGCCAGTAGAGGCCAGGCCTACTACGAGCAGTACTTC. Translation gives CASRGQAYYEQYF.

V is TRBV28 and J is TRBJ2-1; 10 nucleotides line up with TRBD2. Germline V gives CDR1 MDHEN, CDR2 SYDVKM. Losses at the gene ends were 4 bases for V and 9 bases for J; bases not matched to a gene: 9. The CDR3 runs to 15 residues. CDR3 DNA sequence: TGTGCCAGCAGTTCCCCGGGACTAGCGCTCGGTGAGCAGTTCTTC. As protein: CASSSPGLALGEQFF.

This clone was seen many times. This chain uses TRBV5-6 with TRBJ1-6, with D perhaps matching TRBD1 (5 bases). The CDR3 has 13 amino acids. CDR1 SGHDT and CDR2 YYEEEE come from the germline V gene. V lost 2 bases, J lost 8 bases, and 8 bases lay in between. The CDR3 nucleotides are TGTGCCAGCAGCTTCCAGGGTGATTCACCCCTCCACTTT. As protein: CASSFQGDSPLHF.

This clone was counted at least ten times. The CDR3 loop reads CASSDSLNSHFYGYTF. The CDR3 DNA follows: TGTGCCAGCAGTGACTCTCTGAACAGCCACTTCTATGGCTACACCTTC. The chain recombines TRBV6-4 with TRBJ1-2; no firm D call. Between the trimmed V and J ends, which lost 0 bases and 4 bases, there was a span of 15 bases. CDR1 is MRHNA, CDR2 SNTAGT, per germline. The CDR3 contains 16 residues.

This clone was detected ten times or more. The CDR3 DNA follows: TGTGCCAGCAGCCAAACTAGCGGGCCCGGCCTGCACAATGAGCAGTTCTTC. Protein sequence: CASSQTSGPGLHNEQFF. V is TRBV4-2 and J is TRBJ2-1, with TRBD2 identical over 9 bases. This CDR3 is 17 amino acids long. V was pared by 2 bases and J by 5 bases, with 10 bases of the junction left unmatched. Germline lookup yields CDR1 LGHNA and CDR2 YNFKEQ.